What follows are 3 T cell receptor beta chains derived from one specimen sequenced in a study of blood T cell repertoires in COVID-19 (dated by TCRdb to the early 2020s). The method was the immunoSEQ multiplex PCR assay. TCRdb provides this immuneACCESS table in a form limited to in-frame rearrangements. Some clones are lacking; in checked studies, under half of them reflect an unresolved V gene, and why the rest are absent is not known. In this sample the table shows over 150,000 clones, more than 85% of which occur a single time. The ten largest clonotypes hold approximately 0.6% of the sample. Material for sequencing was peripheral blood. The receptor source for this set is a man in his 60s with COVID-19, enrolled during active disease.

This sequence joins TRBV7-2 and TRBJ1-2, with D maybe TRBD1 (6 bases). Germline V gene lookup returns CDR1 SGHTA and CDR2 FQGNSA. The V end lost 5 bases, the J end lost 4 bases, and 14 bases lay between the germline ends. The CDR3 runs 14 residues. CDR3 nucleotide sequence: TGTGCCAGCAGCCAGGACAGAGACTTCTATGGCTACACCTTC. Its protein product is CASSQDRDFYGYTF.

This sequence joins TRBV6-4 and TRBJ2-5; the D gene is possibly TRBD2 (7 bases). The CDR3 loop spans 15 amino acids. Germline-derived CDR1 and CDR2 are MRHNA and SNTAGT. Trimming pared 3 bases from V and 5 bases from J, leaving 16 bases between. CDR3 in DNA: TGTGCCAGCAGTGAAGGGGGGGGACTTCGGGAGACCCAGTACTTC. Protein product: CASSEGGGLRETQYF.

In nucleotides, the CDR3 is TGTGCCAGCAGTGAATTGGGACAGGGGGGTGGAGAGACCCAGTACTTC. Its protein is CASSELGQGGGETQYF. The chain couples TRBV25-1 to TRBJ2-5, with 11 bases aligning to TRBD1. V gave up 1 base and J gave up 4 bases; unmatched junction bases: 5. The CDR3 has 16 residues. From germline, CDR1 is MGHDK and CDR2 SYGVNS.